This TCR beta chain is drawn from a study of blood T cell repertoires in COVID-19 (dated by TCRdb to 2018 to 2021). About the full investigation: Samples from collaborators originated in the United States, Italy and Spain and spanned both the acute and convalescent phases of COVID-19. The material from the prospective study consisted of cDNA or gDNA derived from T cells, B-cell-depleted T cells, or PBMCs. The dataset comprised deeply sampled blood TCRbeta repertoires from subjects exposed to, actively infected with, or recovered from COVID-19. The repertoires were released in a freely available public database intended as a resource for research on the immune response to SARS-CoV-2. The samples were drawn from two sources: the first 160 participants of the ongoing ImmuneRACE study, and 1,200 or so subjects contributed by 6 global collaborators. Nearly every sample came with metadata listing a de-identified subject ID, COVID-19 status, age in years and sex. Where available, HLA class I and class II types were taken from metadata supplied by the sample provider and were not determined by assay-based typing.

Collaborating institutions collected whole blood in K2EDTA tubes following their own protocols. Collaborator samples were shipped for TCRbeta analysis as frozen whole blood, isolated PBMCs, or DNA extracted from either sample type. Comments on this clone: The target of this receptor is not known. Base quality data are lacking; no much larger clone is found one base away.

The immunoSEQ Assay, a bias-controlled multiplex PCR, was used to amplify TCRbeta CDR3 regions from genomic DNA. Per the original workflow: The number of nucleated cells in each sample was estimated from the amplification of reference gene primers within the assay. Sequence reads were collapsed and filtered to measure the absolute abundance of every unique TCRbeta CDR3 rearrangement. For each sample, productive Simpson clonality was calculated as the square root of Simpson's diversity index across productive rearrangements. The table comes from immuneACCESS by way of TCRdb, which keeps in-frame sequences with V and J called. Part of the clones is missing from these tables; in studies checked, under half for an unresolved V gene and the rest for unknown reasons. V and J calls and clone size are copied from that table; D and trimming were computed from the DNA. A total of tens of thousands of clones appear in this sample, over 60% of them only once. The ten largest clones add up to almost 50% of the sample.

The paper as a whole reports these results and caveats: The amount of clinical and demographic metadata varied by source and participant and was provided uncurated.

The sequence derives from a human donor in a cohort sampled during active COVID-19. Sequencing used peripheral blood.

The DNA sequence follows: TGTGCCAGCAGCTCCGCGGGGGTGTCTCGGTATGGCTACACCTTC. The translation is CASSSAGVSRYGYTF. Recombination linked TRBV28 to TRBJ1-2, with a tentative D gene TRBD1 over 5 matching bases. Including cysteine and phenylalanine, the CDR3 has 15 amino acids. This entry keeps only the CDR3 DNA: 45 bases, framed from base 1. V was cut back by 6 bases and J by 5 bases, leaving a gap of 19 bases between them. The germline V gene yields MDHEN for CDR1 and SYDVKM for CDR2.